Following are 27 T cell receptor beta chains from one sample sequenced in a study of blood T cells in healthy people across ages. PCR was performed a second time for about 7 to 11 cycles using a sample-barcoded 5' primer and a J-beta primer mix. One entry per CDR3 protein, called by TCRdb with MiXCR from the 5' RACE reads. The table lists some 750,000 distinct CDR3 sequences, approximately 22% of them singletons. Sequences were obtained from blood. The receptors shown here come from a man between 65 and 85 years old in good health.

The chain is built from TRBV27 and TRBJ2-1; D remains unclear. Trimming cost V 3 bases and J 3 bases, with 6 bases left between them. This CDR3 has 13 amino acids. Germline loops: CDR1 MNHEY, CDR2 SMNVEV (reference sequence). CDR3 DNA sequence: TGTGCCAGCAGTTTCCCTAACTACAATGAGCAGTTCTTC. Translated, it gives CASSFPNYNEQFF.

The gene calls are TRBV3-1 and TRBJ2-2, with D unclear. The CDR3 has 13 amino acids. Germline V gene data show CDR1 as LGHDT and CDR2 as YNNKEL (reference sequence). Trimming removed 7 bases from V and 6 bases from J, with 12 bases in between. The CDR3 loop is CASTPFRAGELFF. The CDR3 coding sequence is TGTGCCAGCACCCCATTTAGGGCCGGGGAGCTGTTTTTT.

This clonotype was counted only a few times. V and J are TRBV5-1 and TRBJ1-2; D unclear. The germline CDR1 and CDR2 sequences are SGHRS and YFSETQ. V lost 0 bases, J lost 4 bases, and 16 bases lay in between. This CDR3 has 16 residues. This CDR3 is CASSLVAGINGYGYTF. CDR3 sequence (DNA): TGCGCCAGCAGCTTGGTTGCGGGGATTAACGGCTATGGCTACACCTTC.

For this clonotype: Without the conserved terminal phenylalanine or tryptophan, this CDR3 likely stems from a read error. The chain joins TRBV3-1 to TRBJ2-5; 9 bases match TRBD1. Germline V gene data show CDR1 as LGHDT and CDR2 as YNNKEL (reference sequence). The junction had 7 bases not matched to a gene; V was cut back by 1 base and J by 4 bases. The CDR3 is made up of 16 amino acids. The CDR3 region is CASSQVLQGAGETQYS. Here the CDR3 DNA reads TGTGCCAGCAGCCAAGTCCTACAGGGGGCTGGAGAGACCCAGTACTCC.

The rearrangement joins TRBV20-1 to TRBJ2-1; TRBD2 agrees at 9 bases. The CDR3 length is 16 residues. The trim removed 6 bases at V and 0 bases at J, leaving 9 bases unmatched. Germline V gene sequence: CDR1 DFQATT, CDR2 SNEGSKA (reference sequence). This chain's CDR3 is CSARMREGRSYNEQFF. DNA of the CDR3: TGCAGTGCAAGGATGCGGGAGGGCCGCTCCTACAATGAGCAGTTCTTC.

The CDR3 here is CSARKTSGSTDTQYF. CDR3 coding DNA: TGCAGTGCTAGAAAGACTAGCGGGAGCACAGATACGCAGTATTTT. The genes are TRBV20-1 and TRBJ2-3; 10 bases line up with TRBD2. The CDR3 has 15 amino acids. The trim removed 2 bases at V and 0 bases at J, leaving 2 bases unmatched. Germline-derived CDR1 and CDR2 are DFQATT and SNEGSKA (reference sequence).

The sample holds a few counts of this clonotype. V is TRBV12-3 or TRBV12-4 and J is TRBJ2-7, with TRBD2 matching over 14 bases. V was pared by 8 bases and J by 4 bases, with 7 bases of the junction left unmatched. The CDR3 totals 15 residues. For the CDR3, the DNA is TGTGCCAGCGGACTTGGACTAGCGGGGGGTTACGAGCAGTACTTC. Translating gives CASGLGLAGGYEQYF.

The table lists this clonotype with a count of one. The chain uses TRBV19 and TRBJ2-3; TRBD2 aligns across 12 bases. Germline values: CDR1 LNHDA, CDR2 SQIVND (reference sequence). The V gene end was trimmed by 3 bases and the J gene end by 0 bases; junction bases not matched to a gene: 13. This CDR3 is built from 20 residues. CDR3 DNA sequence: TGTGCCAGTAGTATTTACGCCGGGACTAGCGGGTCTACTAGCACAGATACGCAGTATTTT. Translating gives CASSIYAGTSGSTSTDTQYF. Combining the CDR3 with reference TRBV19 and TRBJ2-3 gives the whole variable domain DGGITQSPKYLFRKEGQNVTLSCEQNLNHDAMYWYRQDPGQGLRLIYYSQIVNDFQKGDIAEGYSVSREKKESFPLTVTSAQKNPTAFYLCASSIYAGTSGSTSTDTQYFGPGTRLTVL.

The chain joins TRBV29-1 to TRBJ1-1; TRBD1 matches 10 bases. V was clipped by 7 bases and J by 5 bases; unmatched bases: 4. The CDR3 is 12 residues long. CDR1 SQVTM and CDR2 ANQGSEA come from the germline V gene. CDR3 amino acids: CSGDRGRTEAFF. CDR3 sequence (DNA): TGCAGCGGGGACAGGGGTAGGACTGAAGCTTTCTTT. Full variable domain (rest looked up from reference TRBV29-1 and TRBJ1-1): SAVISQKPSRDICQRGTSLTIQCQVDSQVTMMFWYRQQPGQSLTLIATANQGSEATYESGFVIDKFPISRPNLTFSTLTVSNMSPEDSSIYLCSGDRGRTEAFFGQGTRLTVV.

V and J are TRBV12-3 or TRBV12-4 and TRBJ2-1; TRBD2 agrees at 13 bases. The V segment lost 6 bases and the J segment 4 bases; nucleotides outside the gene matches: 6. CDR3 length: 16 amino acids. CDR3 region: CASSPGTSGKYNEQFF. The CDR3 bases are TGTGCCAGCAGCCCGGGGACTAGCGGGAAGTACAATGAGCAGTTCTTC.

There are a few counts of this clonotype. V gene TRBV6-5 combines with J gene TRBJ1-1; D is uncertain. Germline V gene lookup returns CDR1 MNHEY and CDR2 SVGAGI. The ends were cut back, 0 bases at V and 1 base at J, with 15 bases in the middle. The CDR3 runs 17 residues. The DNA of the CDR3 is TGTGCCAGCAGTTACTCGATGGTGAGTGGGTCGAACACTGAAGCTTTCTTT. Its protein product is CASSYSMVSGSNTEAFF.

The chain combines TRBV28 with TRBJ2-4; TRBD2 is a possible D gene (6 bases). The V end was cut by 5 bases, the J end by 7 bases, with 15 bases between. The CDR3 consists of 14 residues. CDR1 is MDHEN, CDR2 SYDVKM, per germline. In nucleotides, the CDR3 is TGTGCCAGCAGTGGGGGGATCGGGGTGAACATTCAGTACTTC. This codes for CASSGGIGVNIQYF.

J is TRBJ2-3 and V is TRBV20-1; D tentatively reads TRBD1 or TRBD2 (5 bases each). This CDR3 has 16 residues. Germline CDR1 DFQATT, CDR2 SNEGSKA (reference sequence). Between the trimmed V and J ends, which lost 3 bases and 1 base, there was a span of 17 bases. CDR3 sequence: CSASGRDGTGTDTQYF. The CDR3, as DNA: TGCAGTGCTAGCGGCCGGGACGGGACGGGCACAGATACGCAGTATTTT.

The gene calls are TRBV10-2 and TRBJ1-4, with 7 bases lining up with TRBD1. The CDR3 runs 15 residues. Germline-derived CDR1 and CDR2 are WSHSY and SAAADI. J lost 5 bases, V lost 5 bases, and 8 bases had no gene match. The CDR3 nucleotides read TGCGCCAGCAGTCAACCGGGGACAGCAAATGAAAAACTGTTTTTT. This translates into CASSQPGTANEKLFF.

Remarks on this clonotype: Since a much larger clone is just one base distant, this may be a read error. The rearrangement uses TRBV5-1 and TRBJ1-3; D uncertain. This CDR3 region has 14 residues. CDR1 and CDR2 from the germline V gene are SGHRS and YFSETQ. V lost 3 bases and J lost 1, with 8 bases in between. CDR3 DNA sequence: TGCGCCAGCAGCTACGAGGAATCTGGAAACACCATATATTTT. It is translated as CASSYEESGNTIYF.

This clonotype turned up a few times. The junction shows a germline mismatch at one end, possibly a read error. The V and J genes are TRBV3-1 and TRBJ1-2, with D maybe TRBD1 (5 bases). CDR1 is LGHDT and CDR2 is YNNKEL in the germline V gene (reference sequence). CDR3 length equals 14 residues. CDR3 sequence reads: CASSQGGVPFRRNF. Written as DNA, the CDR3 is TGTGCCAGCAGCCAAGGGGGGGTCCCCTTTCGGCGTAACTTC.

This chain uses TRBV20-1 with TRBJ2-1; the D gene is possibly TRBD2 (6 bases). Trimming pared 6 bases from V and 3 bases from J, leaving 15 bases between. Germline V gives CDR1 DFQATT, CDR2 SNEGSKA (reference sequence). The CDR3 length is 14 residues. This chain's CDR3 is CSAHRDSNYNEQFF. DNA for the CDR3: TGCAGTGCGCACCGGGACTCTAACTACAATGAGCAGTTCTTC.

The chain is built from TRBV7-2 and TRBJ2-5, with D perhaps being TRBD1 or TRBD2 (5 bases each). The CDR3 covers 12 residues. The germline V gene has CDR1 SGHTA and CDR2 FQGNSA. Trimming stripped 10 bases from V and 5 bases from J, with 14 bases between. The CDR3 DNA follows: TGTGCCACGGCTGAGGGGCCGGAGACCCAGTACTTC. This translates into CATAEGPETQYF.

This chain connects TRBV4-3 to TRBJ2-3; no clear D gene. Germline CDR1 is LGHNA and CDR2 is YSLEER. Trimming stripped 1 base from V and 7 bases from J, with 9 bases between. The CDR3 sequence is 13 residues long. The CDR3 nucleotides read TGCGCCAGCAGCCAAGGTGTGGAAAATACGCAGTATTTT. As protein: CASSQGVENTQYF.

The CDR3: CASSLVRDQPQHF. CDR3 DNA sequence: TGTGCCAGCAGTTTAGTGAGGGATCAGCCCCAGCATTTT. V usage is TRBV12-3 or TRBV12-4 and J usage is TRBJ1-5; D gene uncertain. This CDR3 spans 13 amino acids. Trimming took off 1 base at V and 5 bases at J, with 6 bases between the two ends.

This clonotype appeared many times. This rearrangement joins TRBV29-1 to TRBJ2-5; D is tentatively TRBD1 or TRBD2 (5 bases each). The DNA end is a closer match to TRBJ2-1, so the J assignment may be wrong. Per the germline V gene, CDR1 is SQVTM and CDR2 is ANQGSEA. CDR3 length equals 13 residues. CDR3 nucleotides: TGCAGCGTTGAAAGGAATTCGGGGCGTGAGCAGTTCTTC. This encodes CSVERNSGREQFF.

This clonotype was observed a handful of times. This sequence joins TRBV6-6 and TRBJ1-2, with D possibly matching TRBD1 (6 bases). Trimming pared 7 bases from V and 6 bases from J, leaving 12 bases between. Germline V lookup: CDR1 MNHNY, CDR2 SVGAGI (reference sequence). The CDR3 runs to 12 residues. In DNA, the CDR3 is TGTGCCAGCAAGAACAGGGTAGATGGCTACACCTTC. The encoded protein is CASKNRVDGYTF.

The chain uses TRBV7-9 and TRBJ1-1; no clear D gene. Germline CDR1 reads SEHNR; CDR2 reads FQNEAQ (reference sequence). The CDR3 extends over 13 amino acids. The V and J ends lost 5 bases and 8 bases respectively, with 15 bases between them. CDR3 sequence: CASSLDLVTEAFF. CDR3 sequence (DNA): TGTGCCAGCAGCCTAGATCTCGTGACCGAAGCTTTCTTT. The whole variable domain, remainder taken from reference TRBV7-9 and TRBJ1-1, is DTGVSQNPRHKITKRGQNVTFRCDPISEHNRLYWYRQTLGQGPEFLTYFQNEAQLEKSRLLSDRFSAERPKGSFSTLEIQRTEQGDSAMYLCASSLDLVTEAFFGQGTRLTVV.

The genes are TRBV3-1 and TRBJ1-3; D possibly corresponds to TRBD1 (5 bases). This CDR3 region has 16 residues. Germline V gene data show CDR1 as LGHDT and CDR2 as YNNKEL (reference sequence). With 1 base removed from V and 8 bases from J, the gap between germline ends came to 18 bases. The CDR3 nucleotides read TGTGCCAGCAGCCAAGGGTACAGCAGGGTTGGTCACACCATATATTTT. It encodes CASSQGYSRVGHTIYF.

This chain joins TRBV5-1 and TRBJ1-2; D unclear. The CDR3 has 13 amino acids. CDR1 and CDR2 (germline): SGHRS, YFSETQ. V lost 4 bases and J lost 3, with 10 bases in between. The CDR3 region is CASSREVDYGYTF. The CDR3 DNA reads TGCGCCAGCAGCCGCGAGGTTGACTATGGCTACACCTTC.

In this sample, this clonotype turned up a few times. The CDR3 bases are TGTGCCAGCAGTTTAGTTGGGGTTACCGGTGGCTACACCTTC. Protein: CASSLVGVTGGYTF. V gene TRBV12-3 or TRBV12-4 combines with J gene TRBJ1-2, with D uncertain. The CDR3 totals 14 residues. V shed 1 base and J shed 7 bases, with 13 bases lying between them.

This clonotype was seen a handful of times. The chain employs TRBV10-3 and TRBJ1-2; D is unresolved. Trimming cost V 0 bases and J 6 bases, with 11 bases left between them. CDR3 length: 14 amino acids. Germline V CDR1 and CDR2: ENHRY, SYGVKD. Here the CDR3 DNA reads TGTGCCATCAGTGAGTCGATGAGGGAGGATGGCTACACCTTC. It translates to CAISESMREDGYTF.